This TCR beta chain appears in the sequencing data of a study of shared clonotypes between healthy human individuals. The V gene lost 5 bases and the J gene lost 7 bases, with 11 bases spanning the gap. CDR3 length: 13 residues. CDR1 is LNHNV and CDR2 is YYDKDF in the germline V gene (reference sequence). TCRdb keeps only in-frame clones here, not all; method: immunoSEQ multiplex PCR. The data hold over 850,000 clones, with about 80% observed a single time. The receptor comes from a man aged 18-30 years in good health. Some clones in this sample may be carry-over from other donors' samples. The sample was memory CD4+ T cells from PBMCs. Subset defined: CD45RA-negative fraction. The V call is TRBV15, the J call TRBJ1-4; D is unclear. The CDR3 reads CATSASKGEKLFF. The CDR3 DNA reads TGTGCCACCAGCGCGAGCAAGGGTGAAAAACTGTTTTTT.